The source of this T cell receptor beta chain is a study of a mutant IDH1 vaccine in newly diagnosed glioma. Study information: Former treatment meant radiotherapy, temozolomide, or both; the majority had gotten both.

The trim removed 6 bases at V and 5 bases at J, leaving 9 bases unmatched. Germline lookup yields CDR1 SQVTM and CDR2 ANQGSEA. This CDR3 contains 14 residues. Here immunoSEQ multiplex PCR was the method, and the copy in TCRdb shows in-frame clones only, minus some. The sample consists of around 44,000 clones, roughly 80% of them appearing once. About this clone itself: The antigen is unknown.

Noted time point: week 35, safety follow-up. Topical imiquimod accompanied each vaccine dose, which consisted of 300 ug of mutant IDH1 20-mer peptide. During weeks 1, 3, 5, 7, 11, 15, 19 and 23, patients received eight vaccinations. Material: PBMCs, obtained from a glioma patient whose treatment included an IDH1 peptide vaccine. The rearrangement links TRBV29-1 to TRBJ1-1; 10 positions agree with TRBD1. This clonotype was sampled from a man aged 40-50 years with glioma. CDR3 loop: CSVDDRGRGTEAFF. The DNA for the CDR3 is TGCAGCGTAGATGACAGGGGGCGGGGGACTGAAGCTTTCTTT.